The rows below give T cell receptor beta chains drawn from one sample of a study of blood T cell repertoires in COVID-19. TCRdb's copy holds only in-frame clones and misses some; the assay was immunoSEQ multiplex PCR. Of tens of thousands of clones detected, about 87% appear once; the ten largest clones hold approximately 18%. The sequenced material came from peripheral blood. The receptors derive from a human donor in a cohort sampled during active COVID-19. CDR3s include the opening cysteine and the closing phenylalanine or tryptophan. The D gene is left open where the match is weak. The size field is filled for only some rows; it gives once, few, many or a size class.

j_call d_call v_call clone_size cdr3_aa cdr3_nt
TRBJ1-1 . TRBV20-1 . CSASPAGISVNTEAFF TGCAGTGCTAGTCCCGCAGGGATTAGTGTGAACACTGAAGCTTTCTTT
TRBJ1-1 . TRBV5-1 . CASSRRTEMNTEAFF TGCGCCAGCAGCCGGAGGACAGAGATGAACACTGAAGCTTTCTTT
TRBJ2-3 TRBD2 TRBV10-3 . CAISESQRGAADTQYF TGTGCCATCAGTGAGTCTCAGCGGGGGGCTGCAGATACGCAGTATTTT
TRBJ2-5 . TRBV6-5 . CASRLAGTQYF TGTGCCAGCAGACTCGCGGGGACCCAGTACTTC
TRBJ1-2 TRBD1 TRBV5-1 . CASSLGQGGVYGYTF TGCGCCAGCAGCTTAGGACAGGGGGGAGTCTATGGCTACACCTTC
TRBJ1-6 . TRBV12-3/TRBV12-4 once CASSFGVDSPLHF TGTGCCAGCAGTTTTGGAGTGGATTCACCCCTCCACTTT
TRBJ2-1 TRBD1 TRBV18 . CASSPTTGGNEQFF TGTGCCAGCTCACCAACAACAGGGGGTAATGAGCAGTTCTTC
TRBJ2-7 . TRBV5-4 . CASSLVSFLSYEQYF TGTGCCAGCAGCTTGGTCTCCTTCCTCTCCTACGAGCAGTACTTC
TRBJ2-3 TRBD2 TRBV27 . CASSSFTSGGVTDTQYF TGTGCCAGCAGTTCCTTCACTAGCGGGGGGGTCACAGATACGCAGTATTTT
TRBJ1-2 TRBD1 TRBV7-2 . CASSFAGTGGYTF TGTGCCAGCAGCTTCGCAGGGACAGGTGGCTACACCTTC
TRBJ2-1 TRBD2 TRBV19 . CASSMGLAGAILYNEQFF TGTGCCAGTAGTATGGGTCTAGCGGGGGCCATTCTCTACAATGAGCAGTTCTTC
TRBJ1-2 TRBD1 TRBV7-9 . CASSDQQGASYGYTF TGTGCCAGCAGCGACCAACAGGGGGCCTCCTATGGCTACACCTTC
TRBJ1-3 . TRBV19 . CASRKDSLSGNTIYF TGTGCCAGTAGGAAAGACAGCCTATCTGGAAACACCATATATTTT
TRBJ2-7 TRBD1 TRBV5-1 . CASSGQGAYEQYF TGCGCCAGTTCGGGACAGGGGGCCTACGAGCAGTACTTC
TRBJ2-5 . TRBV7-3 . CASSLGGSQETQYF TGTGCCAGCAGCTTAGGCGGATCACAAGAGACCCAGTACTTC
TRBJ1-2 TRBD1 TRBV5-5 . CASTMDRVYGYTF TGTGCCAGCACCATGGACAGGGTTTATGGCTACACCTTC